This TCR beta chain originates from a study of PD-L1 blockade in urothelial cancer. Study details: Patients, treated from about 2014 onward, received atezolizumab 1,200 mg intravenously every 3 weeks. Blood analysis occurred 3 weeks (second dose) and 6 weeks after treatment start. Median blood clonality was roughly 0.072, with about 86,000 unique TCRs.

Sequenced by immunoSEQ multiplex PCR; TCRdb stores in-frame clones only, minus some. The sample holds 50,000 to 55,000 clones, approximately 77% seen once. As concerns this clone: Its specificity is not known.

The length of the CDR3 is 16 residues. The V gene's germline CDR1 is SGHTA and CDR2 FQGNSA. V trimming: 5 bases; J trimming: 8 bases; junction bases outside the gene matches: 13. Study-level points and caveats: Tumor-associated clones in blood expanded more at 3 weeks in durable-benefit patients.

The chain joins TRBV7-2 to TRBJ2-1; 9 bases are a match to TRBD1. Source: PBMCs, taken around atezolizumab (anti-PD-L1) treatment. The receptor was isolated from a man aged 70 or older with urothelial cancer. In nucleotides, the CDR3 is TGTGCCAGCAGCGCTGCCGGGACAGGGATCCCCCATGAGCAGTTCTTC. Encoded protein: CASSAAGTGIPHEQFF. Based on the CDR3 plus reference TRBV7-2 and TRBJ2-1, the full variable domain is GAGVSQSPSNKVTEKGKDVELRCDPISGHTALYWYRQSLGQGLEFLIYFQGNSAPDKSGLPSDRFSAERTGGSVSTLTIQRTQQEDSAVYLCASSAAGTGIPHEQFFGPGTRLTVL.